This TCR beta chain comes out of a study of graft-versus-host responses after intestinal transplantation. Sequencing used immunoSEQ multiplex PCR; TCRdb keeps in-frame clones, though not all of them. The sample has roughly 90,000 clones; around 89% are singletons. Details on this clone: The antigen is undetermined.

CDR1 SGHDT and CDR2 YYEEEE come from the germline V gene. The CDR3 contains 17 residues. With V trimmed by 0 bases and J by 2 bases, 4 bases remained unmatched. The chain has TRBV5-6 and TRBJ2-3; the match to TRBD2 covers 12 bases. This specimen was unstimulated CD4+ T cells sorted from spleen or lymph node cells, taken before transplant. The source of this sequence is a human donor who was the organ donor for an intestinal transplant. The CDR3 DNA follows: TGTGCCAGCAGCTTGGGTGCTAGCGGGGGGGCCACAGATACGCAGTATTTT. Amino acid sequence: CASSLGASGGATDTQYF.